This TCR beta chain was recorded in a study of cytomegalovirus exposure and HLA in healthy donors (dated by TCRdb to 2016 to 2017). About the study as a whole: An earlier analysis of around 600 of the donors reported roughly 300 Gb of sequence data and some 100 million unique TCR beta sequences from 150 million to 200 million T cells. Class I and class II HLA loci were covered by the typing at four-digit resolution. Roughly 5 DR-DQ haplotypes were handled as single units for association and clustering because linkage in the cohort was strong. An earlier analysis of 450 to 750 of the donors used high-throughput TCR beta sequencing to judge whether each TCR beta V gene segment behaved as functional or pseudogenic. Using immunosequencing, the study profiled T cell repertoires from 500 to 800 subjects and related those repertoires to cytomegalovirus serostatus. An early release that covered some 640 HLA-typed donors contained 250 to 350 gigabases of sequencing data and tens of millions of unique TCR sequences. All discovery cohort repertoires had been generated on a single sequencing platform. Alongside the repertoire data, information on donor age, sex, ethnicity and CMV serostatus was compiled. The study aimed to test whether signatures of past pathogen exposure could be identified by cataloging public T cell receptors. A later genetic analysis took genome-wide SNP genotypes for about 55% of the roughly 670 donors and used that subset as a discovery cohort. The number of typed donors differed by locus: roughly 629-630 for A, B, C, DRB1 and DQB1; approximately 520 for DQA1; 606 for DPA1; and roughly 450 for DPB1. To study patterns of TCR occurrence, a later analysis re-analyzed previously published TCR beta repertoires from 666 donors and added high-resolution HLA genotyping. Of the 350 to 400 genotyped donors, around 81% fell in the genetic ancestry cluster associated with self-reported Caucasian donors. In the later analysis, no new phenotypic data were used to find candidate immune exposures; instead, reliance was placed on TCR beta sequences and their occurrence across donors. Besides the first cohort of about 730 subjects, a separate validation cohort made up of roughly 120 different subjects was used. To predict cytomegalovirus infection status, the study combined high-throughput TCR immunosequencing, statistical association of individual TCRs with disease status, and machine learning. Among under 450 genotyped donors of the cohort, an average of around 240,000 unique TCR beta nucleotide sequences were sequenced per donor, roughly 20% of them non-productive.

This clone was seen more than once but under ten times. Its antigen is still unknown. No per-base quality is available; no much larger clone lies one base away. Receptors were amplified or captured by the immunoSEQ multiplex PCR assay. For the multiplex PCR, a mixture combining 60 forward primers for TCR Vbeta segments and 13 reverse primers for TCR Jbeta segments was used. A multiplex PCR assay on genomic DNA amplified the CDR3 region of rearranged TCR beta genes. Amplified TCR beta libraries were sequenced as 87-base-pair reads on the Illumina HiSeq System. From the authors' description of their analysis: A later analysis tallied 80 million to 95 million unique TCR beta chains across the 550 to 850 repertoires, and approximately 9.9 million of those chains were shared by two or more donors. A nearest-neighbor algorithm error-corrected the raw reads and collapsed the reads into unique sequences, merging closely related sequences to remove PCR and sequencing errors. V, D and J gene segments were assigned by aligning CDR3 sequences to IMGT reference sequences. For a sequence to be retained, a match of at least six nucleotides to both a V gene segment and a J gene segment was required. Rearrangements were classified as productive when the CDR3 lacked stop codons and remained in frame with V and J, and all other rearrangements were classified as non-productive. CDR3 was defined by IMGT convention, running from the second conserved V-encoded cysteine to the conserved J-encoded phenylalanine. In an earlier analysis of just under 600 of the donors, sequences lacking an unambiguous match to a single V gene segment were excluded. An earlier analysis of a few hundred of the donors called V segments functional above 56.7% productive rearrangements and segregating when the between-donor standard deviation exceeded 5%. To diagnose cytomegalovirus status from the catalog of TCR beta chain sequences, a statistical classification framework was built. A later analysis assigned V and J genes by comparing TCR nucleotide sequences with IMGT/GENE-DB human TR gene sequences. The TCRdist pipeline was used in a later analysis to assign CDR3 sequences and most-parsimonious VDJ recombination scenarios. In a later analysis, each TCR beta chain was defined by its CDR3 amino acid sequence together with its V-gene family, and reads lacking a unique V-gene family were excluded. A later analysis removed several hundred highly shared, low-generation-probability nucleotide sequences to deal with suspected cross-contamination and a sequencing artifact. In a later analysis, a clonal expansion index for each public chain was calculated from normalized within-repertoire ranks of inferred template counts. In a later analysis, generation probabilities were computed with a VDJ recombination model fitted to out-of-frame rearrangements, and the resulting probabilities were checked against IGoR. Hypergeometric tests were used in a later analysis to score TCR-TCR, TCR-HLA and TCR-CMV co-occurrence, with a repertoire-size bias correction applied to the TCR pairs. In a later analysis, false discovery rates were estimated by permuting HLA or CMV assignments 20 times. A later analysis grouped co-occurring TCRs with DBSCAN, adding TCRdist sequence similarity when clustering within HLA-allele-positive subsets. Repertoires with fewer than 30,000 or more than 120,000 public chains, plus five repertoires with anomalous nucleotide sharing, were excluded from co-occurrence clustering. Not all clones reach the TCRdb copy of this immuneACCESS table, which keeps in-frame sequences only. Checked studies attribute under half of the gap to unresolved V genes and leave the rest unexplained. V and J calls and clone size follow that table, whereas D and trimming were derived from the DNA. In all, the sample holds 150,000 to 200,000 clones, and approximately 80% of those were seen once. The ten largest clones add up to around 2.1% of the sample.

The trim is 2 bases for V and 7 bases for J, with a gap of 11 bases between the germline ends. CDR1 and CDR2 (SNHLY, FYNNEI) derive from the germline V gene. The CDR3 covers 13 residues, taking in both the cysteine and the phenylalanine. Of all the DNA, just the CDR3 is kept, 39 bases in frame from base 1. Results and caveats for the whole study, not just this receptor: According to a later analysis, most CMV-associated TCR beta chains appeared to be HLA-restricted, and the HLA associations seemed to be driven largely by CMV exposure. In the study, approximately 160 TCR beta chains were listed as associated with cytomegalovirus. Broadly in line with IMGT annotations, most TCR beta V segments showed up in productive rearrangements about 87% or about 30% of the time in an earlier analysis of 587 of the donors. The only immune exposure information available for the cohort was CMV serostatus. A further reported finding was that TCR beta sequences accurately predicted the HLA-A and HLA-B alleles for most subjects in the first cohort. In both the original and validation cohorts, the classifier was reported to diagnose cytomegalovirus status with high specificity and sensitivity. A later analysis associated about 17,000 TCR beta sequences with specific HLA alleles at a false discovery rate of 0.05. This cohort had only TCR beta chains sequenced, and the lack of alpha or paired-chain data limited which features could be detected. In a later analysis, TCR association rates were found to vary across HLA loci, with the most associated TCRs seen for DRB1 alleles and the fewest for HLA-C alleles. The sequencing pipeline was judged likely to have produced a cluster of highly shared sequence variants as a technical artifact. In vitro tests confirmed that a few of the cytomegalovirus-associated TCR beta chains recognize cytomegalovirus antigens. Because some donors lacked HLA typing at each locus, the association tests relied only on the typed subset. Several of the top co-occurrence clusters appeared to be linked to parvovirus B19, influenza, CMV and Epstein-Barr virus, according to a later analysis. Strong co-occurrence of HLA alleles, especially DR and DQ, made assigning TCR associations to individual alleles difficult. The authors suggested that the approach could potentially be generalized to other disease states and immunological phenotypes. Correlated functional status among segregating V segments might reflect linkage disequilibrium, but an unknown experimental factor could not be ruled out. Over 15 rarely observed V segments, including chromosome 9 orphons, were excluded from the earlier analysis of some 590 of the donors because counts were too low. Roughly uniform sequencing depth across donors was assumed in presence/absence analyses, although this assumption may not hold. Some IMGT-functional V segments, including TRBV6-2 and TRBV6-3, could not be distinguished by the 87-base-pair reads and were therefore excluded. Across donors, most TCR sequences were observed very rarely, whereas some public TCRs were present in many individuals. In a later genetic analysis, a missense DCLRE1C variant was associated with V-gene and J-gene trimming of TCR beta chains, and the association was replicated in an independent cohort. A later analysis found that HLA-associated TCR beta chains were more clonally expanded and had lower generation probabilities than equally common non-associated chains. In a later genetic analysis, fewer N-insertions in productive TCRs were reported among donors in an Asian-associated ancestry cluster than the roughly 700-donor mean.

The cohort consisted of 600 or so healthy bone marrow donors. At the time of sampling, all cohort members were nominally healthy, though unrecorded immune exposures were likely present. The donor tested CMV seropositive and was one of the 289 seropositive cohort members. Every donor gave a peripheral blood sample, and the peripheral blood mononuclear cells from that sample were used for TCR beta sequencing. Genomic DNA extraction from the blood cell samples was performed with the Qiagen DNeasy Blood Extraction Kit. This receptor was identified in a man aged 45-65 years in good health and CMV-seropositive. The V gene is TRBV2 and the J gene is TRBJ1-2; TRBD1 is perhaps the D gene, given 6 matching bases. The sample taken for sequencing was PBMCs. The CDR3 region reads CASSERAGAGYTF. The nucleotides are TGTGCCAGCAGTGAAAGGGCAGGGGCTGGCTACACCTTC.